Below are 23 T cell receptor delta chains sequenced from a single sample in a study of γδ T cells in repeated Plasmodium falciparum infection. TCRdb called clones from the multiplex PCR reads again using CATT. The profile shows 93,000 or so delta-chain clones, 0.98% of them singletons. Vgamma9/Vdelta2+ and Vdelta2-negative gammadelta T cells were flow-sorted from PBMC for bulk sequencing. Sample: gamma-delta T cells from blood. The receptors were sampled from a pool of human donors (malaria-infected and uninfected, not separated).

This clone was seen a few times. The protein given by TCRdb reflects a much larger clone and differs at residue 4 from this DNA's translation, likely from a read error; the protein shown is the DNA's translation. The genes are TRDV2 and TRDJ3; 11 bases are shared with TRDD3. Assignment of the J gene here rests on matching the DNA to germline, because TCRdb gives none. The germline V gene has CDR1 GEAIGNYY and CDR2 EKD. This CDR3 comprises 22 residues. After removal of 6 bases from V and 1 base from J, the junction contained 19 bases not matched to a gene. In nucleotides, the CDR3 is TGTGCCTGTAACCGAGTACTGGGGGATATGGGCCCCAGGTCCTGGGACACCCGACAGATGTTTTTC. This translates into CACNRVLGDMGPRSWDTRQMFF.

Concerning this clone: With only one base between it and a far larger clone, this is likely a read error. This specimen includes other DNA sequences encoding the same CDR3. This chain connects TRDV1 to TRDJ1; D possibly corresponds to TRDD2 (5 bases). Germline loops: CDR1 TSWWSYY, CDR2 QGS. The length of the CDR3 is 16 residues. CDR3 DNA: TGTGCTCTTCTAAAGGGGTGGCCTTCGGGAACCGATAAGCTCATCTTT. This translates into CALLKGWPSGTDKLIF.

As regards this clone: The amino acid sequence in TCRdb belongs to a much larger clone and departs from this DNA's translation at residues 13 and 19, likely a sequencing read error; the sequence shown is translated from the DNA. The chain joins TRDV1 to TRDJ1; 8 nucleotides align to TRDD3. CDR1 TSWWSYY and CDR2 QGS come from the germline V gene. The CDR3 covers 26 residues. V trimming: 0 bases; J trimming: 1 base; junction bases outside the gene matches: 34. DNA for the CDR3: TGTGCTCTTGGGGAACTGGTCCCAATCCTTCCCTTACCGGGGGATAATGAGGGTTCGGGCACCGATAAACTCATCTTT. Translating it yields CALGELVPILPLPGDNEGSGTDKLIF.

The table lists this clone with a few counts. TCRdb lists the protein of a much larger clone for this DNA, which differs at residue 8, so this is likely a read error; the protein given here is translated from the DNA itself. The rearrangement joins TRDV1 to TRDJ1; 7 bases line up with TRDD3. The V gene end was trimmed by 4 bases and the J gene end by 1 base; junction bases not matched to a gene: 3. The germline V gene has CDR1 TSWWSYY and CDR2 QGS. CDR3 length: 14 amino acids. This CDR3 reads CALGGPGGTDKLIF. CDR3 in DNA: TGTGCTCTTGGGGGTCCTGGGGGCACCGATAAACTCATCTTT.

With respect to this clone: Since a far larger clone is one base different, this is likely a read error. The sample has other DNA sequences that encode this CDR3 too. V is TRDV1 and J is TRDJ2, with TRDD3 matching 10 bases. The J gene, not given by TCRdb, was assigned here from a germline match of the nucleotide sequence. This CDR3 has 18 residues. Per the germline V gene, CDR1 is TSWWSYY and CDR2 is QGS. The CDR3 protein is CALGELQLGDILTAQLFF. As DNA, the CDR3 is TGTGCTCTTGGAGAACTCCAGCTGGGGGATATCCTGACAGCACAACTCTTCTTT.

For this clone: The protein TCRdb gives is from a much larger clone and does not agree with this DNA's translation at residue 14, likely a read error; the protein shown here comes from the DNA. The chain employs TRDV2 and TRDJ1; 8 positions match TRDD3. The J gene comes from matching the DNA to germline here; TCRdb lacks it. The CDR3 runs 18 residues. Germline CDR1 and CDR2: GEAIGNYY and EKD. Germline trimming cut 0 bases from V and 6 bases from J; bases unmatched to any gene: 17. This CDR3 reads CACDTVMGGIGWTNKLIF. As DNA, the CDR3 is TGTGCCTGTGACACCGTGATGGGGGGGATAGGTTGGACCAATAAACTCATCTTT.

This clone was picked up many times. The chain links TRDV1 to TRDJ1; 8 bases fit TRDD3. From germline, CDR1 is TSWWSYY and CDR2 QGS. V shed 0 bases, J shed 0 bases, and the junction held 9 bases outside the gene matches. The CDR3 has 18 residues. The CDR3 spells CALGELSYWGVNTDKLIF. In DNA, the CDR3 is TGTGCTCTTGGGGAACTCTCGTACTGGGGGGTGAACACCGATAAACTCATCTTT.

In regard to this clone: This DNA's translation differs at residue 10 from TCRdb's protein, which comes from a much larger clone; a read error is likely, and the protein shown is translated from the DNA. This rearrangement joins TRDV2 to TRDJ1; D is possibly TRDD3 (6 bases). The J gene, not given by TCRdb, was assigned here from a germline match of the nucleotide sequence. The CDR3 extends over 16 amino acids. V lost 3 bases to trimming and J lost 1 base, with 17 bases between them. Looked up from germline, CDR1 is GEAIGNYY and CDR2 is EKD. CDR3 nucleotides: TGTGCCTGTGACCCTACTGGCTGGGGTACCACCGATAAACTCATCTTT. It is translated as CACDPTGWGTTDKLIF.

This clone was counted at least ten times. The protein TCRdb lists belongs to a much larger clone and differs from this DNA's translation at residue 21, which points to a read error; the protein shown is made from the DNA. The chain has TRAV36/DV7 and TRDJ1, with TRDD3 identical over 12 bases. CDR1 and CDR2 (germline): VTNFRS, LTSSGIE (reference sequence). The CDR3 sequence is 23 residues long. The CDR3 is CAVEGFARRNYWGILRYTDKFIF. CDR3 coding DNA: TGTGCTGTGGAAGGGTTTGCGCGACGAAACTACTGGGGGATACTTAGGTACACCGATAAATTCATCTTT. Full variable domain (outside the CDR3, taken from reference TRAV36/DV7 and TRDJ1): EDKVVQSPLSLVVHEGDTVTLNCSYEVTNFRSLLWYKQEKKAPTFLFMLTSSGIEKKSGRLSSILDKKELSSILNITATQTGDSAIYLCAVEGFARRNYWGILRYTDKFIFGKGTRVTVEP.

At least ten counts were recorded for this clone. This sequence is one base from a far larger clone and is likely a read error. The same CDR3 is also encoded by other DNA sequences in this sample. The CDR3 DNA reads as TGTGCCTTTACTGGCCTTCCTATCATCGTTAGCCCAAGAACGACCGATAAACTCATCTTT. Amino acids: CAFTGLPIIVSPRTTDKLIF. The V call is TRDV3, the J call TRDJ1, with 8 bases fitting TRDD2. CDR3 size: 20 residues. Germline V CDR1 and CDR2: TVYSNPD, GDNSRS (reference sequence). V trimming: 1 base; J trimming: 2 bases; junction bases outside the gene matches: 24.

On this clone: TCRdb lists the protein of a much larger clone for this DNA, which differs at residue 13, so this is likely a read error; the protein given here is translated from the DNA itself. The chain combines TRDV2 with TRDJ1, with 10 bases fitting TRDD3. The J gene, left out of TCRdb, was set here by checking the DNA against germline. The germline CDR1 and CDR2 sequences are GEAIGNYY and EKD. This CDR3 has 16 residues. CDR3 protein: CACDALTGGLTDELIF. Written as DNA, the CDR3 is TGTGCCTGTGACGCTTTGACTGGGGGATTAACCGATGAACTCATCTTT.

This clone was seen more than once but under ten times. TCRdb records a much larger clone's protein for this DNA, with a difference at residue 15 that likely arises from a read error; the protein given is the translation of the DNA. This sequence joins TRDV2 and TRDJ1; 7 bases are shared with TRDD3. TCRdb records no J gene; here it was assigned by comparing the DNA to germline. Germline V CDR1 and CDR2: GEAIGNYY, EKD. Trimming at V came to 2 bases and at J to 2 bases, leaving 28 bases not matched to a gene. This CDR3 has 22 residues. CDR3 nucleotide sequence: TGTGCCTGTGACATCAAAGTAGGTAACTGGGGTACTCGTGAAGAAGAGACCGATAAACTCATCTTT. Its translation is CACDIKVGNWGTREEETDKLIF.

Comments on this clone: A far larger clone is only one base removed, so a read error is likely. At the DNA level, this CDR3 is encoded by other sequences in the same sample as well. The CDR3 coding sequence is TGTGCTCTTGGGGAACCATGGCCTTCCTTCCTACGACCCTCTGGAGGCCCGTACACCGATAAACTCATCTTT. This gives the protein CALGEPWPSFLRPSGGPYTDKLIF. V is TRDV1 and J is TRDJ1; 9 positions match TRDD2. Germline V gene lookup returns CDR1 TSWWSYY and CDR2 QGS. The trim removed 1 base at V and 0 bases at J, leaving 27 bases unmatched. This CDR3 has 24 amino acids.

With respect to this clone: The TCRdb record carries a much larger clone's protein, which differs from this DNA's translation at residue 15; a read error is the likely cause, and the protein listed here is the DNA translation. The V gene call reads TRDV2; no J gene was called; TRDD3 was called by the table and not checked on the DNA. CDR1 and CDR2 (germline): GEAIGNYY, EKD. This CDR3 is built from 17 residues. The CDR3 region has the DNA TGTGCCTGTGACTCCGTCCTATCAAGGGGAACGACCGATAAACCCATCTTT. Amino acids: CACDSVLSRGTTDKPIF.

This clone occurred a few times. For this DNA, TCRdb reports the protein of a much larger clone, which diverges at residue 17, most likely from a read error; the protein presented here is translated directly from the DNA. The chain carries TRDV1 and TRDJ4; 13 bases are a match to TRDD3. The J gene, absent from TCRdb, was called here by matching the DNA to germline. V shed 0 bases and J 3 bases; nucleotides not matched to a gene: 22. Germline CDR1 reads TSWWSYY; CDR2 reads QGS. The CDR3 spans 22 residues. CDR3 sequence reads: CALGELLHHHAVLGDTSGPLIF. The CDR3 DNA sequence: TGTGCTCTTGGGGAACTATTACACCACCACGCTGTACTGGGGGATACGTCGGGACCCCTGATCTTT.

In this sample, this clone turned up a few times. This DNA translates differently at residue 9 from the TCRdb protein, which is that of a much larger clone; a read error is likely, and the protein shown is the DNA's own translation. The rearrangement joins TRDV1 to TRDJ1; D is possibly TRDD2 or TRDD3 (6 bases each). TCRdb lists no J gene, so it was determined here by aligning the DNA to germline. Germline CDR1 TSWWSYY, CDR2 QGS. The CDR3 sequence is 17 residues long. The V end was cut by 5 bases, the J end by 4 bases, with 23 bases between. The CDR3 coding sequence is TGTGCTCTTGGGACCGCTTCCTTCCGGGGGAGACACGATAAACTCATCTTT. Translated: CALGTASFRGRHDKLIF.

There are a few counts of this clone. The protein given by TCRdb reflects a much larger clone and differs at residue 18 from this DNA's translation, likely from a read error; the protein shown is the DNA's translation. V usage is TRDV1 and J usage is TRDJ1; 12 bases are a match to TRDD3. TCRdb leaves out the J gene; it was filled in here by matching the DNA to germline. The CDR3 spans 24 residues. The trim removed 2 bases at V and 4 bases at J, leaving 29 bases unmatched. Per germline, CDR1 TSWWSYY and CDR2 QGS. The CDR3 DNA sequence: TGTGCTCTTGGGGAAGGCGGGTCAGATTCCGACTGGGGGATACTCACACCGCGTCTCGATAAACTCATCTTT. It encodes CALGEGGSDSDWGILTPRLDKLIF.

In the case of this clone: One base separates it from a far larger clone, so it is likely a read error. Other DNA sequences in this sample translate to the same CDR3. The rearrangement links TRDV1 to TRDJ1, with 12 bases that match TRDD3. TCRdb records no J gene; here it was assigned by comparing the DNA to germline. From germline, CDR1 is TSWWSYY and CDR2 QGS. The CDR3 runs 25 residues. The CDR3 DNA reads as TGTGCTCTTGGGGAACAGGGCAATCCTACGAACAAAGTCTGGGGGATACGATGGCCCACCGACAAACTCATCTTT. The encoded protein is CALGEQGNPTNKVWGIRWPTDKLIF.

The table lists this clone with a few counts. This likely stems from a read error, as it lies one base from a far larger clone. Other DNA sequences in the sample encode the same CDR3. The gene calls are TRDV2 and TRDJ1; 9 bases line up with TRDD3. Here the J gene was assigned by germline matching of the DNA, as TCRdb has none. Germline CDR1 and CDR2: GEAIGNYY and EKD. The CDR3 has 22 amino acids. J was trimmed by 0 bases and V by 3 bases; bases with no gene match: 25. This chain's CDR3 is CACDEITTLTGGPLSYTDKLIF. CDR3 bases: TGTGCCTGTGACGAAATTACAACACTGACTGGGGGACCTTTATCGTACACCGATAAACTCATCTTT.

A remark on this clone: TCRdb's protein, taken from a much larger clone, differs from this DNA's translation at residue 12, likely owing to a read error; the protein displayed comes from the DNA. The sample contains more than one DNA sequence encoding this CDR3. This chain joins TRDV1 and TRDJ1; D may be TRDD3 (5 bases). Germline V gene data show CDR1 as TSWWSYY and CDR2 as QGS. The CDR3 is 13 amino acids. The CDR3 loop is CALGALTTDKLTF. CDR3 DNA: TGCGCTCTTGGGGCCCTAACCACCGATAAACTCACCTTT.

In its sample, this clone was seen a few times. This is likely an artifact of a read error, given a far larger clone one base away. This sample also contains other DNA sequences that code for the same CDR3. The rearrangement links TRDV2 to TRDJ1; possibly TRDD3 for D (5 bases). CDR1 is GEAIGNYY and CDR2 is EKD in the germline V gene. CDR3 length: 15 residues. The CDR3 region has the DNA TGCGCCTGTGACACCGGTGGGATGGGTACCGATAAACTCATCTTT. This gives the protein CACDTGGMGTDKLIF.

This clone has more than one count but fewer than ten. This DNA translates differently at residue 3 from the TCRdb protein, which is that of a much larger clone; a read error is likely, and the protein shown is the DNA's own translation. The rearrangement joins TRDV1 to TRDJ1; D could derive from TRDD2 or TRDD3 (6 bases each). The CDR3 runs 26 residues. Germline CDR1 and CDR2: TSWWSYY and QGS. As DNA, the CDR3 is TGTGCTCCTGGGGAACTGCGCGGCCTTCCCCAAGCATCAGGGACCTGTGTTACCCTGACCTACGATAAACTCATCTTT. Residues: CAPGELRGLPQASGTCVTLTYDKLIF.

Only a few counts were recorded for this clone. The translation of this DNA and the TCRdb protein of a much larger clone differ at residue 9, probably owing to a read error; the protein shown here is translated from the DNA. The sample contains more than one DNA sequence encoding this CDR3. V and J are TRDV1 and TRDJ1, with a tentative D call TRDD2 (6 bases). No J segment appears in TCRdb, so it was assigned here by matching the sequence to germline. The germline V gene has CDR1 TSWWSYY and CDR2 QGS. Trimming pared 5 bases from V and 1 base from J, leaving 23 bases between. The CDR3 spans 18 residues. The CDR3 sequence: CALGPPPSTVGVTDKLIF. The CDR3 DNA reads TGTGCTCTTGGGCCTCCTCCTTCCACCGTAGGAGTCACCGATAAACTCATCTTT.